This T cell receptor (beta chain) was identified during a study of blood T cell repertoires in COVID-19. Study background: The study drew acute and convalescent COVID-19 samples from the United States, Italy and Spain.

The method was immunoSEQ multiplex PCR; TCRdb's version includes in-frame clones alone and lacks a portion of them. The data hold about 81,000 clones, with 70% to 90% observed a single time. Germline lookup yields CDR1 SGHRS and CDR2 YFSETQ. CDR3 length: 15 amino acids. The ends lost 2 bases at V and 3 bases at J; junction bases unmatched: 1. This sequence joins TRBV5-1 and TRBJ2-1; 11 bases fit TRBD2. The clonotype comes from a man between 70 and 80 years old with active or convalescent COVID-19. The sample was peripheral blood. CDR3 coding DNA: TGCGCCAGCAGCTTTAGCGGGGGGGGCTACAATGAGCAGTTCTTC. Encoded protein: CASSFSGGGYNEQFF.